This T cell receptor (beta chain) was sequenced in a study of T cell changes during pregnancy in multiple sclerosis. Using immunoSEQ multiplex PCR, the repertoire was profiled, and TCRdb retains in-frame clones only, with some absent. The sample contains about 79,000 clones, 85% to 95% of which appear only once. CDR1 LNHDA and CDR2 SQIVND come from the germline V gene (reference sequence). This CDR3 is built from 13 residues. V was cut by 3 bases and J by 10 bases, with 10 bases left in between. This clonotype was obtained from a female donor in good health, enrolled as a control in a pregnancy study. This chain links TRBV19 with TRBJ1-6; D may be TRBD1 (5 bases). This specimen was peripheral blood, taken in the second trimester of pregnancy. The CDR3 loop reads CASSIGHGSPLHF. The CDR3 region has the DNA TGTGCCAGTAGTATCGGACACGGGTCACCCCTCCACTTT.